This T cell receptor beta chain is drawn from a study of cytomegalovirus exposure and HLA in healthy donors. The wider study: From 190 million or so T cells, an earlier analysis saw roughly 110 million unique TCR beta sequences.

The PCR had 60 Vbeta and 13 Jbeta primers. Sequenced by immunoSEQ multiplex PCR; TCRdb stores in-frame clones only, minus some. Of fewer than 90,000 clones detected, around 79% appear once; the ten largest clones hold approximately 5.7%. J gave up 5 bases and V 1 base, and 15 bases lay outside the gene matches. CDR1 is LGHNA and CDR2 is YSLEER in the germline V gene. The CDR3 loop spans 19 amino acids. This sequence was found in a female donor in good health and CMV-seronegative. Sequencing was performed on PBMCs. V usage is TRBV4-3 and J usage is TRBJ2-5; 11 bases map to TRBD2. CDR3 loop: CASSQARGSGGAVVETQYF. The CDR3 DNA follows: TGCGCCAGCAGCCAAGCGAGGGGTAGCGGGGGGGCGGTAGTGGAGACCCAGTACTTC.